These 28 T cell receptor beta chains were all obtained from the same sample, sequenced in a study of T cell responses to AZD1222 COVID-19 vaccine. The assay was immunoSEQ multiplex PCR, and TCRdb's table has in-frame clones only and misses some. The sample lists fewer than 130,000 clones; approximately 90% were seen once. The sample was peripheral blood, taken 28 days after the second AZD1222 dose. These receptor sequences come from an adult who received the AZD1222 COVID-19 vaccine.

As DNA, the CDR3 is TGTGCCAGCAGCCCGTACCAAGAGACCCAGTACTTC. Protein: CASSPYQETQYF. This chain connects TRBV6-6 to TRBJ2-5; no definite D call. The germline V gene encodes CDR1 MNHNY and CDR2 SVGAGI (reference sequence). This CDR3 region has 12 residues. V was clipped by 6 bases and J by 0 bases, with 5 bases between them.

This chain uses TRBV3-1 (or the pseudogene TRBV3-2) with TRBJ2-7; either TRBD1 or TRBD2 may fit D (6 bases each). Deletions cut 2 bases from V and 7 bases from J, with 15 bases between. Germline loops: CDR1 LGHDT, CDR2 YNNKEL (reference sequence). The CDR3 length is 14 residues. The CDR3 spells CASSQYGGGDEQYF. The CDR3 nucleotides read TGTGCCAGCAGCCAATATGGGGGCGGGGATGAGCAGTACTTC.

V usage is TRBV27 and J usage is TRBJ2-7; the match to TRBD2 covers 9 bases. V was clipped by 2 bases and J by 6 bases; unmatched bases: 11. Per the germline V gene, CDR1 is MNHEY and CDR2 is SMNVEV (reference sequence). The CDR3 totals 16 residues. Here the CDR3 reads CASSLKYGGRASEQYF. CDR3 in DNA: TGTGCCAGCAGTTTAAAATACGGCGGGAGGGCTAGCGAGCAGTACTTC.

V usage is TRBV2 and J usage is TRBJ2-1; 8 positions agree with TRBD1. The J segment lost 7 bases and the V segment lost 3 bases, leaving 5 bases of the junction unmatched. This CDR3 is built from 14 residues. Germline V CDR1 and CDR2: SNHLY, FYNNEI. The CDR3 sequence: CASSEQGAPNEQFF. The DNA for the CDR3 is TGTGCCAGCAGTGAGCAGGGGGCTCCTAATGAGCAGTTCTTC.

The V and J genes are TRBV6-5 and TRBJ2-1; no firm D call. Trimming took off 5 bases at V and 5 bases at J, with 10 bases between the two ends. This CDR3 has 13 amino acids. Germline CDR1 MNHEY, CDR2 SVGAGI. The CDR3 is CASSNDPDNEQFF. DNA of the CDR3: TGTGCCAGCAGTAACGATCCTGACAATGAGCAGTTCTTC.

The chain has TRBV18 and TRBJ2-1; D unresolved. There are 14 residues in the CDR3. The V gene lost 4 bases and the J gene lost 0 bases, with 7 bases spanning the gap. Germline loops: CDR1 KGHSH, CDR2 LQKENI. In nucleotides, the CDR3 is TGTGCCAGCTCACGGATGAGCTCCTACAATGAGCAGTTCTTC. This encodes CASSRMSSYNEQFF.

This chain links TRBV28 with TRBJ2-3; perhaps TRBD2 as D (5 bases). V lost 0 bases, J lost 1 base, and 11 bases lay in between. The germline V gene has CDR1 MDHEN and CDR2 SYDVKM. The CDR3 covers 16 residues. CDR3 coding DNA: TGTGCCAGCAGTTTATGGGAAGGGAGTGGCACAGATACGCAGTATTTT. Protein: CASSLWEGSGTDTQYF.

V usage is TRBV10-1 and J usage is TRBJ1-2, with D possibly TRBD1 on 5 matching bases. V was shortened by 3 bases and J by 4 bases, with 9 bases between the two germline ends. This CDR3 comprises 13 residues. Germline V gene lookup returns CDR1 WNHNN and CDR2 SYGVQD (reference sequence). CDR3 coding DNA: TGCGCCAGCAGTGATCAGGGCGGCTATGGCTACACCTTC. It encodes CASSDQGGYGYTF.

The chain combines TRBV5-1 with TRBJ1-3; D call uncertain. V was trimmed by 5 bases and J by 0 bases, leaving 6 bases between them. Germline loops: CDR1 SGHRS, CDR2 YFSETQ. The CDR3 extends over 13 amino acids. In DNA, the CDR3 is TGCGCCAGCAGGGAGCACTCTGGAAACACCATATATTTT. Protein sequence: CASREHSGNTIYF.

This clone was seen only once. The chain uses TRBV6-4 and TRBJ1-2; TRBD1 matches at 7 bases. Germline CDR1 MRHNA, CDR2 SNTAGT. V was clipped by 4 bases and J by 8 bases; unmatched bases: 10. The CDR3 consists of 14 residues. The CDR3 nucleotides are TGTGCCAGCAGTGTGGCAGGGGGAGTAGGCGGCTACACCTTC. It translates to CASSVAGGVGGYTF.

The table lists this clone with a few counts. The chain employs TRBV12-3 or TRBV12-4 and TRBJ1-5; D remains unclear. The CDR3 is 13 amino acids. V lost 6 bases and J 2 bases, leaving 8 bases between the germline ends. Written as DNA, the CDR3 is TGTGCCAGCAGCCCTGGCGGCAATCAGCCCCAGCATTTT. The encoded protein is CASSPGGNQPQHF.

DNA of the CDR3: TGTGCCAGCAGCTTTCTGGGGGGTGGCGAGCAGTACTTC. Its protein product is CASSFLGGGEQYF. The chain employs TRBV7-9 and TRBJ2-7; D possibly corresponds to TRBD2 (6 bases). Germline V gene sequence: CDR1 SEHNR, CDR2 FQNEAQ (reference sequence). The CDR3 is made up of 13 amino acids. Trimming took 3 bases from V and 6 from J, leaving 12 bases between them.

The chain links TRBV7-8 to TRBJ2-7, with 8 nucleotides matching TRBD1. The CDR3 runs 16 residues. Losses at the gene ends were 5 bases for V and 0 bases for J; bases not matched to a gene: 9. Germline V gene sequence: CDR1 SGHVS, CDR2 FQNEAQ. The CDR3 DNA follows: TGTGCCAGCAGCCCCACAGGGGGTAAATCCTCCTACGAGCAGTACTTC. Translated, it gives CASSPTGGKSSYEQYF.

J is TRBJ2-5 and V is TRBV7-2, with TRBD1 matching 8 bases. The CDR3 has 16 amino acids. V was pared by 6 bases and J by 4 bases, with 13 bases of the junction left unmatched. CDR1 and CDR2 (germline): SGHTA, FQGNSA. The DNA for the CDR3 is TGTGCCAGCAGTCCAGGGGGCGCAGGCGGTGGAGAGACCCAGTACTTC. It yields the protein CASSPGGAGGGETQYF. The variable domain in full, with the rest retrieved from reference TRBV7-2 and TRBJ2-5, is GAGVSQSPSNKVTEKGKDVELRCDPISGHTALYWYRQSLGQGLEFLIYFQGNSAPDKSGLPSDRFSAERTGGSVSTLTIQRTQQEDSAVYLCASSPGGAGGGETQYFGPGTRLLVL.

The chain combines TRBV27 with TRBJ1-2; the match to TRBD1 covers 9 bases. With 5 bases clipped from V and 0 bases from J, the junction kept 4 bases outside the gene matches. Germline CDR1 MNHEY, CDR2 SMNVEV (reference sequence). CDR3 length: 15 residues. CDR3 region: CASSNTGGANYGYTF. The CDR3 DNA reads TGTGCCAGCAGTAACACAGGGGGCGCTAACTATGGCTACACCTTC.

The gene calls are TRBV18 and TRBJ2-7; 9 nucleotides align to TRBD2. In germline, CDR1 is KGHSH, CDR2 LQKENI. This CDR3 comprises 16 residues. After removal of 4 bases from V and 0 bases from J, the junction contained 7 bases not matched to a gene. The DNA for the CDR3 is TGTGCCAGCTCACGTGGGCTAGCGGGGAACTCCTACGAGCAGTACTTC. Amino acids: CASSRGLAGNSYEQYF. Supplemented by reference TRBV18 and TRBJ2-7, the full variable domain reads NAGVMQNPRHLVRRRGQEARLRCSPMKGHSHVYWYRQLPEEGLKFMVYLQKENIIDESGMPKERFSAEFPKEGPSILRIQQVVRGDSAAYFCASSRGLAGNSYEQYFGPGTRLTVT.

The DNA of the CDR3 is TGTGCCAGCAGCTTAGTAAGTGCGTACGAGCAGTACTTC. Protein: CASSLVSAYEQYF. The V call is TRBV11-2, the J call TRBJ2-7; D gene uncertain. The CDR3 sequence is 13 residues long. V was pared by 1 base and J by 4 bases, with 8 bases between. Per the germline V gene, CDR1 is SGHAT and CDR2 is FQNNGV.

The DNA of the CDR3 is TGCGCCAGCAGCATGATAGCGGGAGGGCTCAACGAGCAGTACTTC. Protein product: CASSMIAGGLNEQYF. The J gene is TRBJ2-7, the V gene TRBV5-1, with 11 bases that match TRBD2. CDR3 length equals 15 residues. CDR1 and CDR2 from the germline V gene are SGHRS and YFSETQ. Losses at the gene ends were 4 bases for V and 5 bases for J; bases not matched to a gene: 8.

The chain recombines TRBV10-1 with TRBJ1-6; D gene uncertain. V dropped 2 bases and J dropped 5 bases, with 13 bases sitting between them. From germline, CDR1 is WNHNN and CDR2 SYGVQD (reference sequence). This CDR3 comprises 16 residues. CDR3 in DNA: TGCGCCAGCAGTGAGCGCAACGAAATTAATAATTCACCCCTCCACTTT. Residues: CASSERNEINNSPLHF.

The chain employs TRBV2 and TRBJ1-3; TRBD1 is a possible D gene (5 bases). CDR3 length: 17 residues. The V end lost 4 bases, the J end lost 0 bases, and 16 bases lay between the germline ends. Germline V gene data show CDR1 as SNHLY and CDR2 as FYNNEI. The CDR3 region is CASSGIRGTRSGNTIYF. The CDR3 bases are TGTGCCAGCAGTGGAATACGGGGGACCCGCTCTGGAAACACCATATATTTT.

The J gene is TRBJ2-7, the V gene TRBV10-3; D unresolved. Trimming pared 4 bases from V and 3 bases from J, leaving 7 bases between. Germline V lookup: CDR1 ENHRY, CDR2 SYGVKD. This CDR3 is 12 amino acids long. For the CDR3, the DNA is TGTGCCATCAGTGTCAATGACTACGAGCAGTACTTC. It yields the protein CAISVNDYEQYF.

V gene TRBV7-9 combines with J gene TRBJ2-5; D is ambiguous. V was pared by 1 base and J by 3 bases, with 15 bases between. The CDR3 covers 16 residues. Germline CDR1 is SEHNR and CDR2 is FQNEAQ (reference sequence). CDR3: CASSLEIVAQKETQYF. For the CDR3, the DNA is TGTGCCAGCAGCTTAGAGATTGTAGCCCAGAAAGAGACCCAGTACTTC.

J is TRBJ2-5 and V is TRBV12-3 or TRBV12-4; no reliable D call. Trimming removed 5 bases at V and 5 bases at J, with 9 bases between. This CDR3 has 12 amino acids. The CDR3 DNA reads as TGTGCCAGCAGTCCTCAGAGGGAGACCCAGTACTTC. Encoded protein: CASSPQRETQYF.

This clone was seen once. The chain carries TRBV5-6 and TRBJ1-5; D is ambiguous. Germline loops: CDR1 SGHDT, CDR2 YYEEEE. The CDR3 spans 14 residues. V shed 4 bases and J shed 0 bases, with 8 bases lying between them. Here the CDR3 reads CASSQGYSNQPQHF. CDR3 nucleotide sequence: TGTGCCAGCAGCCAAGGTTATAGCAATCAGCCCCAGCATTTT.

The chain uses TRBV5-1 and TRBJ1-1; D may be TRBD1 (5 bases). The CDR3 contains 16 residues. The V gene lost 2 bases and the J gene lost 0 bases, with 14 bases spanning the gap. The germline V gene encodes CDR1 SGHRS and CDR2 YFSETQ. CDR3 in DNA: TGCGCCAGCAGCTTTGGGACCCAAACGATGAACACTGAAGCTTTCTTT. As protein: CASSFGTQTMNTEAFF.

J is TRBJ1-5 and V is TRBV6-5; 8 bases map to TRBD1. V gave up 6 bases and J gave up 4 bases; unmatched junction bases: 5. Germline V lookup: CDR1 MNHEY, CDR2 SVGAGI. The CDR3 has 14 amino acids. The CDR3 DNA reads TGTGCCAGCAGGCACACAGGGGGGAATCAGCCCCAGCATTTT. This gives the protein CASRHTGGNQPQHF.

The V call is TRBV28, the J call TRBJ1-2; TRBD1 agrees at 10 bases. CDR3 length equals 15 residues. From germline, CDR1 is MDHEN and CDR2 SYDVKM. V was clipped by 6 bases and J by 4 bases; unmatched bases: 8. In nucleotides, the CDR3 is TGTGCCAGCAGGTTAGGGGACAGGGGCTTCTATGGCTACACCTTC. Amino acid sequence: CASRLGDRGFYGYTF.

V gene TRBV9 combines with J gene TRBJ2-3; 9 bases match TRBD1. The V segment lost 7 bases and the J segment 0 bases; nucleotides outside the gene matches: 9. CDR3 size: 16 residues. Per germline, CDR1 SGDLS and CDR2 YYNGEE. The CDR3 here is CASLFHRGPSTDTQYF. The CDR3 DNA is TGTGCCAGCCTTTTCCACAGGGGGCCTAGCACAGATACGCAGTATTTT.